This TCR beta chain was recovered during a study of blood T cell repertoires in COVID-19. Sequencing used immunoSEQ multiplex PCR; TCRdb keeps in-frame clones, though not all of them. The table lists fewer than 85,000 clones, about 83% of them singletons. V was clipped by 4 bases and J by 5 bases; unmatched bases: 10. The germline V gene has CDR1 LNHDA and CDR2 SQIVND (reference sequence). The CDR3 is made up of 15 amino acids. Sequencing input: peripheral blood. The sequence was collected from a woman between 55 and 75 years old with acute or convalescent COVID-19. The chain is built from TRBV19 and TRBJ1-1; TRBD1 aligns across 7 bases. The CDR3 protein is CASSKGTAGWTEAFF. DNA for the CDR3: TGTGCCAGTAGTAAAGGGACAGCCGGGTGGACTGAAGCTTTCTTT.